The rows below give T cell receptor beta chains drawn from one sample of a study of blood T cell repertoires in COVID-19. Profiling relied on immunoSEQ multiplex PCR, and the TCRdb table lists in-frame clones only, not all of them. The sample has around 190,000 clones; 84% are singletons. Material: peripheral blood. The receptors here all came from a human donor in a cohort sampled during active COVID-19. CDR3s include the opening cysteine and the closing phenylalanine or tryptophan. D genes are given only for firm matches. A clone size is listed for some rows: how often the clone was seen (once, few, many), or a class if it is expanded.

D gene	J gene	V gene	clone size	CDR3 protein	CDR3 DNA
TRBD1	TRBJ1-1	TRBV5-1	NA	CASRRGRTEAFF	TGCGCCAGCAGGAGGGGGCGGACTGAAGCTTTCTTT
NA	TRBJ2-2	TRBV6-7	NA	CASRGQDNTGELFF	TGTGCCAGCAGGGGACAAGATAACACCGGGGAGCTGTTTTTT
TRBD2	TRBJ2-1	TRBV30	NA	CACTSGVNNEQFF	TGTGCCTGTACTAGCGGGGTCAACAATGAGCAGTTCTTC
TRBD1	TRBJ2-3	TRBV15	NA	CATSAPRDRESDTQYF	TGTGCCACCAGCGCGCCGCGGGACAGGGAATCAGATACGCAGTATTTT
NA	TRBJ1-2	TRBV5-4	NA	CASSLLGRYGYTF	TGTGCCAGCAGCCTACTGGGGCGCTATGGCTACACCTTC
TRBD1	TRBJ1-1	TRBV5-4	NA	CASSRTGGTEAFF	TGTGCCAGCAGCCGGACAGGGGGGACTGAAGCTTTCTTT
NA	TRBJ1-5	TRBV30	NA	CAWSGEGGGSNQPQHF	TGTGCCTGGAGTGGGGAGGGAGGGGGTAGCAATCAGCCCCAGCATTTT
TRBD1	TRBJ2-6	TRBV18	NA	CASSATGGAFLGANVLTF	TGTGCCAGCTCAGCGACAGGGGGCGCATTTCTTGGGGCCAACGTCCTGACTTTC
TRBD2	TRBJ2-7	TRBV11-2	NA	CASSKTSGGSYEQYF	TGTGCCAGCAGTAAGACTAGCGGGGGGTCGTACGAGCAGTACTTC
NA	TRBJ2-3	TRBV5-1	NA	CASSLDYGTQYF	TGCGCCAGCAGCTTGGATTACGGTACGCAGTATTTT
NA	TRBJ2-3	TRBV5-1	NA	CASSLGAGTDTQYF	TGCGCCAGCAGCTTGGGGGCAGGGACAGATACGCAGTATTTT
NA	TRBJ2-7	TRBV13	NA	CASSLSVTEQYF	TGTGCCAGCAGCTTATCAGTCACCGAGCAGTACTTC
NA	TRBJ2-3	TRBV28	NA	CASSPPSGGTDTQYF	TGTGCCAGCAGCCCTCCCAGCGGAGGCACAGATACGCAGTATTTT
TRBD2	TRBJ2-3	TRBV13	once	CASRPGRDPTDTQYF	TGTGCCAGCAGACCAGGGAGGGACCCCACAGATACGCAGTATTTT
TRBD1	TRBJ2-7	TRBV9	NA	CASSAPGQDHHEQYF	TGTGCCAGCAGCGCCCCGGGACAGGATCACCACGAGCAGTACTTC
TRBD1	TRBJ1-1	TRBV3-1/TRBV3-2	NA	CASSPRGLDRAANTEAFF	TGTGCCAGCAGCCCCCGAGGGTTGGACAGGGCGGCGAACACTGAAGCTTTCTTT
NA	TRBJ2-1	TRBV4-1	NA	CASSQEGTSYNEQFF	TGCGCCAGCAGCCAAGAGGGGACTTCCTACAATGAGCAGTTCTTC
NA	TRBJ2-7	TRBV3-1/TRBV3-2	once	CASSQPSTTGVPEQYF	TGTGCCAGCAGCCAACCTTCGACAACGGGGGTCCCCGAGCAGTACTTC
TRBD1	TRBJ2-7	TRBV9	NA	CASSVGQVSYEQYF	TGTGCCAGCAGCGTGGGACAGGTATCGTACGAGCAGTACTTC
NA	TRBJ1-1	TRBV7-9	NA	CASTPRTDQAFF	TGTGCCAGCACCCCAAGGACAGATCAAGCTTTCTTT
NA	TRBJ1-5	TRBV9	few	CASSQGFNQPQHF	TGTGCCAGCAGCCAGGGATTCAATCAGCCCCAGCATTTT
NA	TRBJ2-7	TRBV20-1	NA	CSASKGDPYEQYF	TGCAGTGCTAGTAAGGGGGACCCCTACGAGCAGTACTTC
NA	TRBJ1-1	TRBV3-1/TRBV3-2	NA	CASSPQGNTEAFF	TGTGCCAGCAGCCCACAGGGGAACACTGAAGCTTTCTTT
TRBD2	TRBJ2-7	TRBV5-4	NA	CASSLEGGGGPSYEQYF	TGTGCCAGCAGCTTGGAGGGAGGCGGGGGTCCCTCCTACGAGCAGTACTTC
TRBD1	TRBJ1-1	TRBV5-6	NA	CASSWGTGGLNTEAFF	TGTGCCAGCAGCTGGGGGACAGGGGGCCTGAACACTGAAGCTTTCTTT
NA	TRBJ1-1	TRBV30	few	CAWRKDTVNTEAFF	TGTGCCTGGAGGAAGGACACTGTGAACACTGAAGCTTTCTTT
NA	TRBJ1-2	TRBV5-1	NA	CASSLESNNYGYTF	TGCGCCAGCAGCCTGGAGAGTAACAACTATGGCTACACCTTC
NA	TRBJ1-5	TRBV2	NA	CASGRELNQPQHF	TGTGCCAGCGGCCGGGAACTCAATCAGCCCCAGCATTTT
TRBD1	TRBJ1-6	TRBV25-1	NA	CASSLSGTGTSSPLHF	TGTGCCAGCAGCCTTTCCGGGACAGGGACGTCTTCACCCCTCCACTTT